Listed below are T cell receptor beta chains from one sample, sequenced in a study of blood T cell repertoires in COVID-19. Clones were read by immunoSEQ multiplex PCR, and TCRdb kept only the in-frame ones, dropping some. The profile covers about 100,000 clones, with 80% to 90% appearing a single time and 5% taken by the ten largest. Specimen: peripheral blood. These receptors came from a human donor in a cohort sampled during active COVID-19. CDR3s include the opening cysteine and the closing phenylalanine or tryptophan. Fields, in order: V gene, clone size, D gene, J gene, CDR3 protein, CDR3 DNA. A D gene is named only where the DNA matches it firmly. Clone size, where shown, is once, few, many, or a class for clones that have expanded.

>TRBV5-1|-|TRBD2|TRBJ2-1
CASSWGTSGTPSSYNEQFF
TGCGCCAGCAGCTGGGGGACTAGCGGAACCCCAAGCTCCTACAATGAGCAGTTCTTC
>TRBV7-2|-|-|TRBJ1-2
CASRFQVQGSYGYTF
TGTGCCAGCAGGTTCCAGGTTCAGGGTTCCTATGGCTACACCTTC
>TRBV6-5|-|-|TRBJ2-3
CASSTGWTDTQYF
TGTGCCAGCAGTACAGGGTGGACAGATACGCAGTATTTT
>TRBV19|-|-|TRBJ1-5
CASSPRGSGNQPQHF
TGTGCCAGTAGTCCCAGGGGTTCCGGCAATCAGCCCCAGCATTTT
>TRBV28|-|TRBD1|TRBJ1-3
CASRMTGTFSGNTIYF
TGTGCCAGCAGGATGACAGGGACCTTCTCTGGAAACACCATATATTTT
>TRBV25-1|-|TRBD2|TRBJ2-5
CASRADSGRVETQYF
TGTGCCAGCAGGGCCGACAGTGGGAGGGTGGAGACCCAGTACTTC
>TRBV3-1/TRBV3-2|-|-|TRBJ1-2
CASSQGRDLGYTF
TGTGCCAGCAGCCAAGGCCGGGACTTGGGCTACACCTTC
>TRBV11-3|-|-|TRBJ2-5
CASSSRDSETQYF
TGTGCCAGCAGCTCCCGGGATTCGGAGACCCAGTACTTC
>TRBV5-1|-|TRBD2|TRBJ2-3
CASSATSGGSTDTQYF
TGCGCCAGCAGCGCTACTAGCGGGGGGAGCACAGATACGCAGTATTTT
>TRBV5-4|-|TRBD2|TRBJ2-3
CASSLGSSGKDTQYF
TGTGCCAGCAGCTTGGGGTCTAGCGGGAAAGATACGCAGTATTTT
>TRBV6-5|-|TRBD2|TRBJ2-7
CASSYGGLAGVEQYF
TGTGCCAGCAGTTACGGGGGACTAGCGGGAGTCGAGCAGTACTTC
>TRBV23-1|-|-|TRBJ1-5
CASSRNRFYSNQPQHF
TGCGCCAGCAGTCGAAACAGGTTTTATAGCAATCAGCCCCAGCATTTT
>TRBV28|-|TRBD1|TRBJ2-5
CAIQGQGVGETQYF
TGTGCCATTCAGGGACAGGGGGTAGGGGAGACCCAGTACTTC
>TRBV25-1|few|TRBD1|TRBJ2-7
CAVTGTAYEQYF
TGTGCCGTAACCGGGACAGCCTACGAGCAGTACTTC
>TRBV4-3|-|-|TRBJ1-1
CASSQSVGGGGTEAFF
TGCGCCAGCAGCCAGTCGGTGGGGGGAGGGGGCACTGAAGCTTTCTTT
>TRBV5-1|-|-|TRBJ2-1
CASSWGAGSSYNEQFF
TGCGCCAGCAGCTGGGGAGCCGGGAGTAGCTACAATGAGCAGTTCTTC
>TRBV28|-|TRBD1|TRBJ2-7
CASRLAGQELQYF
TGTGCCAGCAGGCTAGCCGGACAGGAGCTGCAGTACTTC
>TRBV19|-|-|TRBJ1-1
CASRVDTEAFF
TGTGCCAGCAGGGTTGACACTGAAGCTTTCTTT
>TRBV4-2|-|TRBD2|TRBJ2-7
CASSQEALAGTSYEQYF
TGTGCCAGCAGCCAAGAGGCATTAGCGGGGACCTCCTACGAGCAGTACTTC
>TRBV5-6|-|TRBD2|TRBJ2-2
CASSPTGTSGTAYTGELFF
TGTGCCAGCAGCCCAACCGGGACTAGCGGGACGGCATACACCGGGGAGCTGTTTTTT
>TRBV6-5|-|TRBD1|TRBJ1-6
CASSYGQGIGSPLHF
TGTGCCAGCAGTTACGGACAGGGGATAGGGTCACCCCTCCACTTT
>TRBV28|few|TRBD1|TRBJ2-5
CAGGTALEEETQYF
TGTGCCGGTGGGACAGCCCTAGAGGAAGAGACCCAGTACTTC
>TRBV18|few|TRBD1|TRBJ1-5
CASSPTGTGGNQPQHF
TGTGCCAGCTCCCCTACCGGGACAGGGGGCAATCAGCCCCAGCATTTT
>TRBV28|-|-|TRBJ2-7
CASSVKPYEQYF
TGTGCCAGCAGTGTGAAGCCCTACGAGCAGTACTTC
>TRBV11-2|-|TRBD1|TRBJ2-7
CASSLDVGTVSYEQYF
TGTGCCAGCAGCTTAGACGTCGGGACAGTGTCCTACGAGCAGTACTTC
>TRBV6-1|-|TRBD2|TRBJ2-1
CASSGGGERPSYNEQFF
TGTGCCAGCAGTGGGGGGGGAGAGCGGCCGTCCTACAATGAGCAGTTCTTC
>TRBV21-1|-|-|TRBJ1-6
CASRTPNGTVDQPLHF
TGTGCCAGCAGAACCCCCAATGGGACAGTGGACCAACCCCTCCACTTT
>TRBV5-4|-|TRBD2|TRBJ2-1
CASSLSKLAGGNEQFF
TGTGCCAGCAGCTTAAGCAAACTAGCGGGAGGCAATGAGCAGTTCTTC
>TRBV5-1|-|-|TRBJ2-3
CASTKNRVSTDTQYF
TGCGCCAGCACCAAAAACAGGGTTAGCACAGATACGCAGTATTTT
>TRBV4-1|-|-|TRBJ1-1
CASRGGGAGDEAFF
TGCGCCAGCAGAGGGGGAGGGGCAGGCGATGAAGCTTTCTTT
>TRBV2|-|TRBD1|TRBJ2-7
CASSEGQGFSYEQYF
TGTGCCAGCAGCGAGGGACAGGGGTTTTCCTACGAGCAGTACTTC
>TRBV3-1/TRBV3-2|-|-|TRBJ2-2
CASSQDPLGGNTGELFF
TGTGCCAGCAGCCAGGACCCCCTTGGAGGGAACACCGGGGAGCTGTTTTTT
>TRBV5-1|few|-|TRBJ2-7
CASSLGSAQGYEQYF
TGCGCCAGCAGCTTGGGCTCGGCTCAGGGTTACGAGCAGTACTTC
>TRBV28|few|-|TRBJ1-2
CASRTHFGYTF
TGTGCCAGCAGGACTCACTTCGGCTACACCTTC
>TRBV14|-|TRBD2|TRBJ2-1
CASSQALPLAGNEQFF
TGTGCCAGCAGCCAGGCCCTACCCCTAGCGGGGAATGAGCAGTTCTTC
>TRBV10-3|once|-|TRBJ1-2
CAMTETGLQGYTF
TGTGCCATGACCGAGACAGGTCTCCAGGGCTACACCTTC
>TRBV6-2/TRBV6-3|medium-sized|-|TRBJ1-2
CASSYSTGRDYGYTF
TGTGCCAGCAGTTACTCGACAGGAAGGGACTATGGCTACACCTTC
>TRBV27|-|-|TRBJ1-5
CASSPGRGEVPQHF
TGTGCCAGCAGCCCAGGCCGGGGGGAGGTGCCCCAGCATTTT
>TRBV2|-|TRBD2|TRBJ2-3
CASSTLAGGTQYF
TGTGCCAGCAGTACACTAGCGGGAGGTACGCAGTATTTT
>TRBV18|-|-|TRBJ2-1
CASSPGRSSYSYNEQFF
TGTGCCAGCTCACCGGGGCGCTCGTCCTACTCTTACAATGAGCAGTTCTTC
>TRBV7-3|-|TRBD1|TRBJ2-1
CASSTGTGVGNEQFF
TGTGCCAGCAGCACCGGGACAGGGGTTGGGAATGAGCAGTTCTTC
>TRBV2|-|TRBD1|TRBJ1-5
CASSRDRNQPQHF
TGTGCCAGCAGTCGGGACAGGAATCAGCCCCAGCATTTT
>TRBV5-1|-|TRBD1|TRBJ2-3
CASSGGQGSTDTQYF
TGCGCCAGCAGCGGGGGACAGGGGAGCACAGATACGCAGTATTTT
>TRBV27|-|-|TRBJ2-7
CASSSLGTYSYEQYF
TGTGCCAGCAGTTCCTTAGGGACTTACTCCTACGAGCAGTACTTC
>TRBV5-6|few|TRBD1|TRBJ1-3
CASSSVSGQGLSSGNTIYF
TGTGCCAGCAGCTCCGTTTCGGGACAGGGTTTAAGCTCTGGAAACACCATATATTTT
>TRBV10-3|-|-|TRBJ1-1
CAISETGNTEAFF
TGTGCCATCAGTGAGACCGGGAACACTGAAGCTTTCTTT